This paragraph covers one T cell receptor (beta chain) sequence. The source of the sample is a study of blood T cell repertoires in COVID-19. At the level of the study: COVID-19 samples from acute and convalescent phases originated in the United States, Italy and Spain. PBMCs, B-cell-depleted T cells, or T cells provided the cDNA or gDNA that made up the material.

Authors' analysis steps: Amplification of reference gene primers was used by the study to estimate nucleated cell counts. Some clones are missing from TCRdb's copy, which holds only in-frame ones; the method was immunoSEQ multiplex PCR. From that table come the V and J calls and clone size; the DNA was used to work out D and trimming. The data contain about 260,000 clones, 85% to 90% of them singletons. The TCR originated in a woman aged 40 to 50 with acute or convalescent COVID-19. The specimen was peripheral blood.

The CDR3 sequence is CASRPASASSYNSPLHF. The CDR3 bases are TGTGCCAGCAGACCTGCCAGCGCTTCCTCCTATAATTCACCCCTCCACTTT. This chain links TRBV28 with TRBJ1-6; D is undetermined. The CDR3 covers 17 residues. Per the germline V gene, CDR1 is MDHEN and CDR2 is SYDVKM. V gave up 6 bases and J gave up 0 bases, with 15 bases separating them.